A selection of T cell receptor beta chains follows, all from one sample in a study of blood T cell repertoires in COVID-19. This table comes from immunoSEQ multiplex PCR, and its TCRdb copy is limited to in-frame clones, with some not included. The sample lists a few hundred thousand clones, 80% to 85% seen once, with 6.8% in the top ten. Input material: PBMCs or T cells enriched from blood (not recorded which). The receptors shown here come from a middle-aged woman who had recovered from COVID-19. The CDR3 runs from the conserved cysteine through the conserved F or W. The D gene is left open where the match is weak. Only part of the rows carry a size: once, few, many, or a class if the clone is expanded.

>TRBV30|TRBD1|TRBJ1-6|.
CAWDDRGRTPLHF
TGTGCCTGGGATGACAGGGGAAGAACACCCCTCCACTTT
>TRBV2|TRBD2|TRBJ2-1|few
CASSALAGAYNEQFF
TGTGCCAGCAGCGCACTAGCGGGGGCCTACAATGAGCAGTTCTTC
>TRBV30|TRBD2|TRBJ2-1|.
CAWSPLLPGLAGGPDEQFF
TGTGCCTGGAGTCCCCTCCTTCCGGGACTAGCGGGAGGGCCAGATGAGCAGTTCTTC
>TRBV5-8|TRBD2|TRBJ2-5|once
CASSLGLAGGPQETQYF
TGTGCCAGCAGCCTGGGACTAGCGGGAGGGCCCCAAGAGACCCAGTACTTC
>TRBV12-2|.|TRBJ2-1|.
CASRLPEAGTSGFNEQFF
TGTGCAAGTCGCTTACCGGAGGCCGGGACTAGCGGATTCAATGAGCAGTTCTTC
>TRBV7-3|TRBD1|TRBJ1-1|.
CASSLNSGQVNTEAFF
TGTGCCAGCAGCCTTAACTCGGGACAGGTGAACACTGAAGCTTTCTTT
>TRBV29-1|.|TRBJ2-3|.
CSVAAPGGTDTQYF
TGCAGCGTTGCAGCGCCCGGGGGCACAGATACGCAGTATTTT
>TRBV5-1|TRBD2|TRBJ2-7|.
CASSLGTSSYEQYF
TGCGCCAGCAGCTTGGGGACTAGCTCCTACGAGCAGTACTTC
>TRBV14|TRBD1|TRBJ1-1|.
CASSQDLGTGSTEAFF
TGTGCCAGCAGCCAAGACCTCGGGACAGGGAGCACTGAAGCTTTCTTT
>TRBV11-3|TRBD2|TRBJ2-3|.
CASSSGLALEGTDTQYF
TGTGCCAGCAGCTCGGGACTAGCCCTGGAGGGCACAGATACGCAGTATTTT
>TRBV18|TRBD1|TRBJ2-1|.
CASSPSGQRNNEQFF
TGTGCCAGCTCACCATCGGGACAGAGAAACAATGAGCAGTTCTTC
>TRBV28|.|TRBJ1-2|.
CASSRSRVAYGYTF
TGTGCCAGCAGTCGCTCCAGGGTAGCCTATGGCTACACCTTC
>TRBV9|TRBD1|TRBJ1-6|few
CASSDRSGQGGSPLHF
TGTGCCAGCAGTGACAGATCGGGACAGGGAGGCTCACCCCTCCACTTT
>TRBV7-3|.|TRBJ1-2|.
CASSLTAGSYGYTF
TGTGCCAGCAGCTTAACGGCAGGGTCCTATGGCTACACCTTC
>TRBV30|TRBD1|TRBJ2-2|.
CAADVGTANTGELFF
TGTGCCGCGGACGTTGGGACAGCTAACACCGGGGAGCTGTTTTTT